Listed below are T cell receptor beta chains from one sample, sequenced in a study of naive and memory T cell subsets. One entry per CDR3 protein, called by TCRdb with MiXCR from the 5' RACE reads. The repertoire has around 48,000 distinct CDR3 sequences, over 3.5% of them found once; the top ten carry roughly 0.8%. The receptors shown here come from a female donor in good health. Each CDR3 is given with its conserved first and last residue. The order of the fields is V gene, clone size, D gene, J gene, CDR3 DNA, CDR3 protein. D genes are given only for firm matches. Part of the rows lack a size; the others show once, few, many or a class for expanded clones.

v_gene: TRBV5-4; abundance: many; d_gene: .; j_gene: TRBJ2-5; CDR3nt: TGTGCCAGCAGCTTGGGGCAGGGGCCGGAGACCCAGTACTTC; CDR3aa: CASSLGQGPETQYF
v_gene: TRBV7-2; abundance: many; d_gene: TRBD1; j_gene: TRBJ2-7; CDR3nt: TGTGCCAGCAGTCGATCGACAGGGTCCCCCAACGAGCAGTACTTC; CDR3aa: CASSRSTGSPNEQYF
v_gene: TRBV5-4; abundance: many; d_gene: .; j_gene: TRBJ2-1; CDR3nt: TGTGCCAGCAGCGCCCCGCATGAGCAGTTCTTC; CDR3aa: CASSAPHEQFF
v_gene: TRBV29-1; abundance: many; d_gene: TRBD1; j_gene: TRBJ2-1; CDR3nt: TGCAGCGCCGGACAGGGGAAAATTTACAATGAGCAGTTCTTC; CDR3aa: CSAGQGKIYNEQFF
v_gene: TRBV2; abundance: .; d_gene: TRBD1; j_gene: TRBJ2-5; CDR3nt: TGTGCCAGCACCGACAGGGGGTTCGCAGAGACCCAGTACTTC; CDR3aa: CASTDRGFAETQYF
v_gene: TRBV27; abundance: many; d_gene: .; j_gene: TRBJ1-5; CDR3nt: TGTGCCAGCAGTACAAGAAATAGCAATCAGCCCCAGCATTTT; CDR3aa: CASSTRNSNQPQHF
v_gene: TRBV7-7; abundance: .; d_gene: TRBD1; j_gene: TRBJ2-7; CDR3nt: TGTGCCAGCAGCTTAGGTCCGGGACAGGGACCTTCTTACGAGCAGTACTTC; CDR3aa: CASSLGPGQGPSYEQYF
v_gene: TRBV27; abundance: many; d_gene: TRBD1; j_gene: TRBJ1-1; CDR3nt: TGTGCCAGCAGTTCCCTAGGACAGGGAAGAACTGAAGCTTTCTTT; CDR3aa: CASSSLGQGRTEAFF
v_gene: TRBV7-2; abundance: .; d_gene: .; j_gene: TRBJ2-7; CDR3nt: TGTGCCAGCAGCTTAGAGCGGGAGCAGTACTTC; CDR3aa: CASSLEREQYF
v_gene: TRBV28; abundance: many; d_gene: .; j_gene: TRBJ2-7; CDR3nt: TGTGCCAGCAGTCCGGCGGTGGGAGAGCAGTACTTC; CDR3aa: CASSPAVGEQYF
v_gene: TRBV12-3/TRBV12-4; abundance: many; d_gene: .; j_gene: TRBJ1-6; CDR3nt: TGTGCCAGCAGTTTAAACCATTCACCCCTCCACTTT; CDR3aa: CASSLNHSPLHF
v_gene: TRBV20-1; abundance: many; d_gene: .; j_gene: TRBJ1-6; CDR3nt: TGCAGTGCTAGAGCGGGCTCCCGGGATTCACCCCTCCACTTT; CDR3aa: CSARAGSRDSPLHF
v_gene: TRBV12-3/TRBV12-4; abundance: many; d_gene: TRBD1; j_gene: TRBJ2-7; CDR3nt: TGTGCCAGCAGGCCCCCCGGGACAGGGCCTTTTTACGAGCAGTACTTC; CDR3aa: CASRPPGTGPFYEQYF
v_gene: TRBV2; abundance: many; d_gene: TRBD2; j_gene: TRBJ2-7; CDR3nt: TGTGCCAGCGGGGGGGACCGACCCCCCTACGAGCAGTACTTC; CDR3aa: CASGGDRPPYEQYF
v_gene: TRBV6-2/TRBV6-3; abundance: many; d_gene: .; j_gene: TRBJ1-5; CDR3nt: TGTGCCAGCAGCCTAAACAGGAGCAATCAGCCCCAGCATTTT; CDR3aa: CASSLNRSNQPQHF
v_gene: TRBV4-2; abundance: many; d_gene: .; j_gene: TRBJ2-1; CDR3nt: TGTGCCAGCAGCCAAGATGAGGCACGGTCGCAGTTCTTC; CDR3aa: CASSQDEARSQFF
v_gene: TRBV14; abundance: many; d_gene: TRBD2; j_gene: TRBJ2-3; CDR3nt: TGTGCCAGCAGCCAATGGACTAGTGGAGATACGCAGTATTTT; CDR3aa: CASSQWTSGDTQYF